This is a list of T cell receptor beta chains from one sample in a study of T cells after somatic rescue of genetic block. Here immunoSEQ multiplex PCR was the method, and the copy in TCRdb shows in-frame clones only, minus some. The sample gives 68,000 or so clones, 92% of which show up once; just under 3% is in the top ten. The sequencing sample was made of peripheral blood mononuclear cells (PBMCs). Receptors originate from a man aged 35 to 55. Each CDR3 is given with its conserved first and last residue. Each record gives: CDR3 DNA, CDR3 protein, D gene, J gene, clone size, V gene. The D gene is left open where the match is weak. Size is omitted from some rows. Given values are once, few, many or a class for expanded clones.

TGCGCCAGCAGCGAAGAGCGTGGCACTGAAGCTTTCTTT	CASSEERGTEAFF	.	TRBJ1-1	.	TRBV10-1
TGTGCCAGCAGTTTAGGCCGGGGGGCCTACGAGCAGTACTTC	CASSLGRGAYEQYF	TRBD2	TRBJ2-7	.	TRBV27
TGTGCCAGCAGCCAAGGGGTACTAGCGAGCACAGATACGCAGTATTTT	CASSQGVLASTDTQYF	TRBD2	TRBJ2-3	.	TRBV4-2
TGTGCCAGCAGCTCAATCGGGACAGGGGGCCGGGGCTACACCTTC	CASSSIGTGGRGYTF	TRBD1	TRBJ1-2	once	TRBV5-5
TGTGCCAGCTCACCCGGACAGGGGGCGAACACTGAAGCTTTCTTT	CASSPGQGANTEAFF	TRBD1	TRBJ1-1	.	TRBV18
TGTGCCAGCAGCCCCCAGGTAGCTAACTATGGCTACACCTTC	CASSPQVANYGYTF	.	TRBJ1-2	.	TRBV9
TGTGCCAGTAGTTGGGGGCGGGGTGCCTTGGACACTGAAGCTTTCTTT	CASSWGRGALDTEAFF	.	TRBJ1-1	.	TRBV19
TGTGCCAGCTCACCATCTGAGGGAGCGGGTGAGCAGTTCTTC	CASSPSEGAGEQFF	.	TRBJ2-1	.	TRBV18
TGTGCCAGTTTGGACCTCCAAGGCGGTCAGCCCCAGCATTTT	CASLDLQGGQPQHF	.	TRBJ1-5	.	TRBV19
TGTGCCAGCAGTTTCCCCGGGACTCAAAAAACTGAAGCTTTCTTT	CASSFPGTQKTEAFF	.	TRBJ1-1	.	TRBV28
TGCGCCAGCAGGCGGACAGGGTCTAGCACAGATACGCAGTATTTT	CASRRTGSSTDTQYF	TRBD1	TRBJ2-3	.	TRBV4-1
TGTGCCAGAAGCTTGTGGGTCGGGGAGTATGTGGACTATGGCTACACCTTC	CARSLWVGEYVDYGYTF	.	TRBJ1-2	.	TRBV5-3
TGTGCCAGTAGTAGCCCTAGCGGGAGTGAGACCCAGTACTTC	CASSSPSGSETQYF	TRBD2	TRBJ2-5	.	TRBV19
TGTGCCAGCAGCTTATCAGCGGGAGCCTACAATGAGCAGTTCTTC	CASSLSAGAYNEQFF	TRBD2	TRBJ2-1	.	TRBV7-9
TGCAGCGTCGGGCCGAGGAGCTCCTACGAGCAGTACTTC	CSVGPRSSYEQYF	.	TRBJ2-7	few	TRBV29-1
TGTGCCAGCAGTTCGGACTATTTGGGGATTTACGAGCAGTACTTC	CASSSDYLGIYEQYF	.	TRBJ2-7	once	TRBV27
TGCGCCAGCAGCACCACCGGCGGGACCTACTACGAGCAGTACTTC	CASSTTGGTYYEQYF	.	TRBJ2-7	.	TRBV5-1
TGTGCCAGCAGTTTAAACACCTATAATTCACCCCTCCACTTT	CASSLNTYNSPLHF	.	TRBJ1-6	.	TRBV28
TGTGCCAGCAGACGAAGCAGCGGGACCACGCAGTATTTT	CASRRSSGTTQYF	TRBD2	TRBJ2-3	.	TRBV28
TGTGCCAGCAGTTACTCAGAAAACGCCTACGAGCAGTACTTC	CASSYSENAYEQYF	.	TRBJ2-7	once	TRBV6-6
TGTGCCTGGAGTGTACCCCGTACAGGACCGAATGAAAAACTGTTTTTT	CAWSVPRTGPNEKLFF	.	TRBJ1-4	.	TRBV30
TGCGCCAGCAGCTATAGGCCCGCGAGCTCCTACAATGAGCAGTTCTTC	CASSYRPASSYNEQFF	.	TRBJ2-1	.	TRBV4-3
TGTGCCACCAGCAGAGCTGGGAGCAATCAGCCCCAGCATTTT	CATSRAGSNQPQHF	.	TRBJ1-5	.	TRBV15
TGTGCCAGCAGCCAACAGGGGGGCACCTCTGGGGCCAACGTCCTGACTTTC	CASSQQGGTSGANVLTF	TRBD1	TRBJ2-6	.	TRBV7-2
TGTGCCAGCAGCTTAGCGGGACCCATGAACACTGAAGCTTTCTTT	CASSLAGPMNTEAFF	.	TRBJ1-1	.	TRBV7-9
TGTGCCAGCAGCTTAGCAACCCCTCGGGGATCCGGGAGCTATGGCTACACCTTC	CASSLATPRGSGSYGYTF	.	TRBJ1-2	few	TRBV7-6
TGTGCCAGCTCACCACCTTTGAATCCGGGTTTCACCCTCCACTTT	CASSPPLNPGFTLHF	.	TRBJ1-6	.	TRBV18
TGTGCCAGTAAACCGGGACGGGTGAGAGCTGTAGCTTTCTTT	CASKPGRVRAVAFF	.	TRBJ1-1	once	TRBV19
TGTGCCAGCAGCTTAAGAGGGAGGGCAGGAGATACGCAGTATTTT	CASSLRGRAGDTQYF	TRBD2	TRBJ2-3	.	TRBV7-2
TGTGCCAGCTCATCCGCCGGGACAGGGAACACTGAAGCTTTCTTT	CASSSAGTGNTEAFF	TRBD1	TRBJ1-1	.	TRBV18
TGTGCCAGCTCACCACGTCCAGAGATGAACACTGAAGCTTTCTTT	CASSPRPEMNTEAFF	.	TRBJ1-1	.	TRBV18
TGTGCCAGCAGGGGAGGGACAGCCTACGAGCAGTACTTC	CASRGGTAYEQYF	.	TRBJ2-7	.	TRBV28
TGTGCCAGCTCTCCCGGTACGCCAACGAACACCGGGGAGCTGTTTTTT	CASSPGTPTNTGELFF	.	TRBJ2-2	.	TRBV18
TGTGCCAGCAGCCGTGGGAACTACAATGAGCAGTTCTTC	CASSRGNYNEQFF	.	TRBJ2-1	once	TRBV5-4
TGTGCCAGCAGCCCAGGGACTAGCGGGAGGGGTGAGCAGTTCTTC	CASSPGTSGRGEQFF	TRBD2	TRBJ2-1	.	TRBV28
TGTGCCAGCAGCTCAGTCGGCAGGGGTGACACTGAAGCTTTCTTT	CASSSVGRGDTEAFF	.	TRBJ1-1	few	TRBV7-9
TGTGCCAGCAGCCCTACATCGGAAGGGCAGTTCTTC	CASSPTSEGQFF	.	TRBJ2-1	.	TRBV7-9
TGTGCCAGCAGTGAAGCGTATGGGGGACAGTACAATGAGCAGTTCTTC	CASSEAYGGQYNEQFF	TRBD1	TRBJ2-1	.	TRBV2
TGTGCCAGCAGCGGGGACAGGGTTAAGGATTCACCCCTCCACTTT	CASSGDRVKDSPLHF	TRBD1	TRBJ1-6	once	TRBV9
TGTGCCAGCAGTTCTAATGAAAAACTGTTTTTT	CASSSNEKLFF	.	TRBJ1-4	few	TRBV27
TGTGCCAGCAGCTTGGTTGGACAGGCATACAATGAGCAGTTCTTC	CASSLVGQAYNEQFF	TRBD1	TRBJ2-1	.	TRBV5-4
TGTGCCAGCAGCCGAGGATTTTCCTACGAGCAGTACTTC	CASSRGFSYEQYF	.	TRBJ2-7	.	TRBV16
TGTGCCAGCGGAATTTACAATGAGCAGTTCTTC	CASGIYNEQFF	.	TRBJ2-1	.	TRBV7-2
TGTGCCAGTAGTATCCGCCGGGACAGGATTAAAGGGTCCTCCTACGAGCAGTACTTC	CASSIRRDRIKGSSYEQYF	TRBD1	TRBJ2-7	.	TRBV19
TGTGCCAGCAGCTTCCGGAGGAGCTCCGGGGCCAACGTCCTGACTTTC	CASSFRRSSGANVLTF	.	TRBJ2-6	.	TRBV5-6
TGTGCCAGCAGCCGCCCCGGGACAGAGTCCTACGAGCAGTACTTC	CASSRPGTESYEQYF	TRBD1	TRBJ2-7	.	TRBV5-4
TGTGCCAGCAGCCTCGGGATGGCCCTAGATACGCAGTATTTT	CASSLGMALDTQYF	.	TRBJ2-3	.	TRBV14
TGTGCCAGCAGCTTAATGGCTAGCGGTACGGCAGATACGCAGTATTTT	CASSLMASGTADTQYF	TRBD2	TRBJ2-3	.	TRBV7-2
TGTGCCAGTAGTATAGATCCGTTCCTGGGACTAGCGGGAGATGAGCAGTTCTTC	CASSIDPFLGLAGDEQFF	TRBD2	TRBJ2-1	.	TRBV19
TGTGCCAGCTCACCACCAAACCTCCGAGGGACTGAAGCTTTCTTT	CASSPPNLRGTEAFF	.	TRBJ1-1	once	TRBV18
TGTGCCAGCACTAACGCGGGTACGGGGTTCGAGCAGTACTTC	CASTNAGTGFEQYF	.	TRBJ2-7	.	TRBV6-5
TGTGCCAGCAGCCAAAGCCGGAGTCGGGCTTTCTTT	CASSQSRSRAFF	.	TRBJ1-1	once	TRBV4-2
TGTGCCAGCTCCCGCGGGGGACCGAACACCGGGGAGCTGTTTTTT	CASSRGGPNTGELFF	TRBD2	TRBJ2-2	.	TRBV18
TGTGCCAGCAGTCACAGCGGGCATTACAATGAGCAGTTCTTC	CASSHSGHYNEQFF	.	TRBJ2-1	.	TRBV6-1
TGTGCCAGCACCCGAGGGGGGGGGCCCTACAATGAGCAGTTCTTC	CASTRGGGPYNEQFF	.	TRBJ2-1	.	TRBV6-5
TGTGCCAGCAGCTCCGGGACTCGGTTCACCGGGGAGCTGTTTTTT	CASSSGTRFTGELFF	.	TRBJ2-2	.	TRBV11-2
TGTGCCAGCAGTTACGGTGGAACGGGACAGAACGAGCAGTACTTC	CASSYGGTGQNEQYF	TRBD1	TRBJ2-7	once	TRBV6-6
TGTGCCAGCTCACCACGAGGGACACCCTACGAGCAGTACTTC	CASSPRGTPYEQYF	.	TRBJ2-7	.	TRBV18